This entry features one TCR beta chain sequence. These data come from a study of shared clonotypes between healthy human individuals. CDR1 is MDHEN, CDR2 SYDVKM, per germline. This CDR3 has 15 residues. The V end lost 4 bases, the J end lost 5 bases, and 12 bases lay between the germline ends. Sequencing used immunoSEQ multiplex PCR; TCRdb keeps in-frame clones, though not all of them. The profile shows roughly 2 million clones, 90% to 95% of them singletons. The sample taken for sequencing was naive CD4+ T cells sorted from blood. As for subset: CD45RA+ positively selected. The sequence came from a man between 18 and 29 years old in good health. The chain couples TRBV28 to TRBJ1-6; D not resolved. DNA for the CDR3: TGTGCCAGCAGTTCCCATCGACTGGATAATTCACCCCTCCACTTT. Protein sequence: CASSSHRLDNSPLHF.